Presented here are 26 T cell receptor beta chains from one specimen sequenced in a study of T cell responses to AZD1222 COVID-19 vaccine. The table came from immunoSEQ multiplex PCR; TCRdb's copy has only in-frame clones and leaves some out. The sample lists roughly 200,000 clones; 90% to 95% were seen once. The sample here was peripheral blood, taken 28 days after the second AZD1222 dose. Receptor source: an adult who received the AZD1222 COVID-19 vaccine.

V usage is TRBV4-1 and J usage is TRBJ1-1; D may be TRBD1 (6 bases). V was cut by 7 bases and J by 3 bases, with 18 bases left in between. CDR1 is MGHRA, CDR2 YSYEKL, per germline. The CDR3 runs to 15 residues. The CDR3 here is CASKSGRGEDTEAFF. Written as DNA, the CDR3 is TGCGCCAGCAAATCCGGGAGGGGGGAGGACACTGAAGCTTTCTTT.

This rearrangement joins TRBV19 to TRBJ1-6, with TRBD1 as a possible D gene (5 bases). The V and J ends lost 8 bases and 2 bases respectively, with 13 bases between them. The V gene's germline CDR1 is LNHDA and CDR2 SQIVND (reference sequence). The CDR3 covers 15 residues. In DNA, the CDR3 is TGTGCCAGTCGCCGGGGCGGGACCTATAATTCACCCCTCCACTTT. Residues: CASRRGGTYNSPLHF.

The chain uses TRBV5-8 and TRBJ1-5; D not resolved. CDR3 length: 13 residues. Germline CDR1 is SGHTS and CDR2 is YDEGEE. Trimming stripped 0 bases from V and 4 bases from J, with 5 bases between. As DNA, the CDR3 is TGTGCCAGCAGCTTGGTTGATAATCAGCCCCAGCATTTT. This translates into CASSLVDNQPQHF.

V gene TRBV6-5 combines with J gene TRBJ1-1; D is uncertain. Trimming removed 4 bases from V and 0 bases from J, with 6 bases in between. Germline V gene sequence: CDR1 MNHEY, CDR2 SVGAGI. This CDR3 is built from 13 residues. CDR3 loop: CASSFGLNTEAFF. CDR3 in DNA: TGTGCCAGCAGTTTCGGACTGAACACTGAAGCTTTCTTT.

The gene calls are TRBV11-2 and TRBJ2-3; possibly TRBD2 for D (5 bases). This CDR3 is built from 14 residues. The V gene lost 3 bases and the J gene lost 1 base, with 8 bases spanning the gap. Germline CDR1 SGHAT, CDR2 FQNNGV. The CDR3 spells CASSLGSRTDTQYF. CDR3 coding DNA: TGTGCCAGCAGCTTGGGGAGTCGCACAGATACGCAGTATTTT. The full variable domain, with the rest looked up from reference TRBV11-2 and TRBJ2-3, is EAGVAQSPRYKIIEKRQSVAFWCNPISGHATLYWYQQILGQGPKLLIQFQNNGVVDDSQLPKDRFSAERLKGVDSTLKIQPAKLEDSAVYLCASSLGSRTDTQYFGPGTRLTVL.

V is TRBV3-1 (or the pseudogene TRBV3-2) and J is TRBJ1-2, with TRBD1 as a possible D gene (5 bases). V was cut by 8 bases and J by 8 bases, with 21 bases left in between. Germline V gene lookup returns CDR1 LGHDT and CDR2 YNNKEL (reference sequence). The CDR3 runs to 14 residues. The chain's CDR3 is CASYHGGGARGYTF. The CDR3 DNA is TGTGCCAGCTATCACGGGGGAGGGGCGCGGGGCTACACCTTC.

V is TRBV11-2 and J is TRBJ2-1; 11 bases agree with TRBD2. The CDR3 spans 17 residues. CDR1 and CDR2 (germline): SGHAT, FQNNGV. J was trimmed by 8 bases and V by 5 bases; bases with no gene match: 14. As DNA, the CDR3 is TGTGCCAGCAGCACCTTCCCTAGCGGGGGGCCGAGCTATGAGCAGTTCTTC. This encodes CASSTFPSGGPSYEQFF.

This clone is a singleton in its sample. The genes are TRBV11-2 and TRBJ1-3; no firm D call. The CDR3 is made up of 12 amino acids. V was clipped by 1 base and J by 7 bases, with 5 bases between them. CDR1 is SGHAT, CDR2 FQNNGV, per germline. The CDR3 nucleotides read TGTGCCAGCAGCTTAGGTGGCAACACCATATATTTT. Translating it yields CASSLGGNTIYF.

This chain links TRBV27 with TRBJ2-3, with 11 bases matching TRBD1. CDR1 is MNHEY and CDR2 is SMNVEV in the germline V gene (reference sequence). The CDR3 has 16 amino acids. V trimming: 5 bases; J trimming: 5 bases; junction bases outside the gene matches: 9. For the CDR3, the DNA is TGTGCCAGCAGTCCACGGACAGGGGGCGCAGGAGATACGCAGTATTTT. Amino acids: CASSPRTGGAGDTQYF.

CDR3 region: CASSQLSRQVRGYTF. The CDR3 region has the DNA TGTGCCAGCAGCCAACTATCCCGACAGGTTAGGGGCTACACCTTC. The chain is built from TRBV3-1 (or the pseudogene TRBV3-2) and TRBJ1-2; weak D call: TRBD1 (6 bases). Between the trimmed V and J ends, which lost 2 bases and 8 bases, there was a span of 18 bases. The CDR3 is 15 amino acids. CDR1 and CDR2 from the germline V gene are LGHDT and YNNKEL (reference sequence).

In its sample, this clone was seen once. As DNA, the CDR3 is TGTGCCAGCAGCCGCGTAGGTTCCGGGACTAGCGGGGCAAATGAGCAGTTCTTC. Its protein product is CASSRVGSGTSGANEQFF. V usage is TRBV4-2 and J usage is TRBJ2-1, with TRBD2 identical over 13 bases. Trimming removed 4 bases from V and 7 bases from J; junction bases left unmatched: 13. The CDR3 length is 18 residues. Germline V gives CDR1 LGHNA, CDR2 YNFKEQ.

The gene calls are TRBV18 and TRBJ2-7, with D unclear. Germline loops: CDR1 KGHSH, CDR2 LQKENI. The V and J ends lost 3 bases and 3 bases respectively, with 9 bases between them. This CDR3 has 13 residues. The CDR3 DNA follows: TGTGCCAGCTCACCGCGGACGGACTACGAGCAGTACTTC. Protein product: CASSPRTDYEQYF.

The V call is TRBV7-2, the J call TRBJ2-7; the match to TRBD2 covers 7 bases. In germline, CDR1 is SGHTA, CDR2 FQGNSA. J gave up 0 bases and V 7 bases, and 6 bases lay outside the gene matches. The CDR3 sequence is 14 residues long. CDR3 protein: CASTPGRSSYEQYF. CDR3 in DNA: TGTGCCAGCACCCCCGGGAGGAGCTCCTACGAGCAGTACTTC.

The genes are TRBV7-9 and TRBJ2-2; D perhaps matches TRBD1 (5 bases). Germline loops: CDR1 SEHNR, CDR2 FQNEAQ (reference sequence). V gave up 3 bases and J gave up 0 bases, with 14 bases separating them. The CDR3 loop spans 17 amino acids. The CDR3 DNA is TGTGCCAGCAGCTTTAGACCTCTAGGGGCGAACACCGGGGAGCTGTTTTTT. Its protein is CASSFRPLGANTGELFF.

The chain recombines TRBV7-8 with TRBJ2-3, with D unclear. CDR1 and CDR2 (germline): SGHVS, FQNEAQ. This CDR3 is 11 amino acids long. Trimming pared 1 base from V and 8 bases from J, leaving 4 bases between. In DNA form, the CDR3 reads TGTGCCAGCAGCTTAGGTGGTACGCAGTATTTT. Translating it yields CASSLGGTQYF.

The chain combines TRBV3-1 (or the pseudogene TRBV3-2) with TRBJ2-7; D is ambiguous. The germline V gene encodes CDR1 LGHDT and CDR2 YNNKEL (reference sequence). V lost 4 bases and J 4 bases, leaving 17 bases between the germline ends. This CDR3 has 15 amino acids. In DNA, the CDR3 is TGTGCCAGCAGCCCCTCCGAGGCTCAAACGTACGAGCAGTACTTC. Encoded protein: CASSPSEAQTYEQYF.

The rearrangement links TRBV27 to TRBJ1-1, with D hard to call. The V end was cut by 2 bases, the J end by 5 bases, with 9 bases between. The CDR3 is 13 residues long. Germline V gene lookup returns CDR1 MNHEY and CDR2 SMNVEV (reference sequence). CDR3 region: CASSLRALTEAFF. The CDR3 nucleotides read TGTGCCAGCAGTTTAAGGGCTTTGACTGAAGCTTTCTTT.

This clone was seen only once. This sample includes further DNA sequences coding for the same CDR3. The chain links TRBV20-1 to TRBJ1-1; unclear D gene. The V end was cut by 3 bases, the J end by 2 bases, with 1 base between. The germline gives CDR1 DFQATT, CDR2 SNEGSKA (reference sequence). The CDR3 sequence is 10 residues long. CDR3 region: CSASNTEAFF. CDR3 bases: TGCAGTGCTAGTAACACTGAAGCTTTCTTT.

J is TRBJ2-7 and V is TRBV1; the D segment call TRBD1 is taken from the table without a DNA check. TRBV1 represents a pseudogene. The CDR3 has 13 residues. For the CDR3, the DNA is TGCACCAGCAGCCGCCACACAGGGGGCGAGCAGTACTTC. Amino acids: CTSSRHTGGEQYF.

The chain is built from TRBV5-5 and TRBJ1-2, with D maybe TRBD1 (5 bases). The CDR3 contains 14 residues. V was trimmed by 4 bases and J by 3 bases, leaving 13 bases between them. Germline V gives CDR1 SGHKS, CDR2 YYEKEE (reference sequence). The CDR3 region is CASSVLWGDYGYTF. The CDR3 DNA reads TGTGCCAGCAGCGTGCTCTGGGGGGACTATGGCTACACCTTC.

Here the CDR3 DNA reads TGTGCCAGCAGTCTAGTACAGGGACCCTCACCCCTCCACTTT. Residues: CASSLVQGPSPLHF. The chain couples TRBV11-2 to TRBJ1-6; D perhaps matches TRBD1 (6 bases). V was trimmed by 6 bases and J by 10 bases, leaving 16 bases between them. There are 14 residues in the CDR3. Germline-derived CDR1 and CDR2 are SGHAT and FQNNGV.

This rearrangement joins TRBV4-2 to TRBJ1-4, with 10 nucleotides matching TRBD1. The germline V gene encodes CDR1 LGHNA and CDR2 YNFKEQ. CDR3 length equals 15 residues. V was pared by 0 bases and J by 7 bases, with 2 bases of the junction left unmatched. The CDR3 region is CASSQDRTGGEKLFF. In DNA, the CDR3 is TGTGCCAGCAGCCAAGATAGGACAGGGGGTGAAAAACTGTTTTTT.

The gene calls are TRBV5-8 and TRBJ2-7; the D is unclear. The V gene lost 2 bases and the J gene lost 2 bases, with 8 bases spanning the gap. Per the germline V gene, CDR1 is SGHTS and CDR2 is YDEGEE. The CDR3 is 13 amino acids. The CDR3 loop is CASSFKETYEQYF. The CDR3 DNA reads as TGTGCCAGCAGCTTCAAGGAAACCTACGAGCAGTACTTC. Full variable domain (missing parts from reference TRBV5-8 and TRBJ2-7): EAGVTQSPTHLIKTRGQQATLRCSPISGHTSVYWYQQALGLGLQFLLWYDEGEERNRGNFPPRFSGRQFPNYSSELNVNALELEDSALYLCASSFKETYEQYFGPGTRLTVT.

Worth noting for this clone: This sample includes further DNA sequences coding for the same CDR3. CDR3 sequence reads: CASSLQGGTEAFF. The CDR3 DNA reads TGTGCCAGTAGTCTACAGGGGGGGACTGAAGCTTTCTTT. This sequence joins TRBV19 and TRBJ1-1; 8 positions agree with TRBD1. Per the germline V gene, CDR1 is LNHDA and CDR2 is SQIVND (reference sequence). The CDR3 runs to 13 residues. V lost 5 bases to trimming and J lost 5 bases; unmatched junction nucleotides: 4. Drawing the rest from reference TRBV19 and TRBJ1-1, the complete variable domain is DGGITQSPKYLFRKEGQNVTLSCEQNLNHDAMYWYRQDPGQGLRLIYYSQIVNDFQKGDIAEGYSVSREKKESFPLTVTSAQKNPTAFYLCASSLQGGTEAFFGQGTRLTVV.

This chain connects TRBV7-3 to TRBJ2-1; D call uncertain. The V gene lost 1 base and the J gene lost 7 bases, with 17 bases spanning the gap. Germline assignment: CDR1 SGHTA and CDR2 FQGTGA. This CDR3 has 16 residues. In DNA, the CDR3 is TGTGCCAGCAGCTTAAATTTGGGCGCGATAGGAAATGAGCAGTTCTTC. Translation: CASSLNLGAIGNEQFF.

The chain is built from TRBV6-5 and TRBJ2-2, with 10 bases aligning to TRBD2. The trim removed 8 bases at V and 1 base at J, leaving 4 bases unmatched. CDR3 length equals 15 residues. Germline CDR1 reads MNHEY; CDR2 reads SVGAGI. The CDR3 DNA is TGTGCCAGCCTCCGACTAGCGGGGAACACCGGGGAGCTGTTTTTT. The encoded protein is CASLRLAGNTGELFF.